The 5 T cell receptor beta chains reported below all come from one sample, sequenced in a study of post-analysis software for immune sequencing data (dated by TCRdb to about 2015). Points the paper makes about the study in general: Patients showed significantly higher frequencies than controls for five TRBV segments, among them TRBV5-6, TRBV5-1 and TRBV20-1.

No antigen has been identified for these receptors. Library construction relied on PCR. Sequenced using an Illumina HiSeq 2500. Unique molecular identifiers were incorporated into TCR beta cDNA libraries to reduce PCR and sequencing biases. The public reads were reprocessed in TCRdb via fastp at Q25 and MiXCR, keeping in-frame beta chains. Every distinct CDR3 protein forms one entry, paired with its most common genes and DNA. The sample table holds about 200,000 distinct CDR3 sequences, of which 29% were seen once. The top ten clones comprise roughly 3.4% of the sample. Sequencing was carried out using blood. These receptor sequences come from a girl aged 2 to 17 with multiple sclerosis.

This clonotype occurred a few times. CDR3 DNA sequence: TGTGCCAGCAGCCTTGCCGCTCTTGGGGGTGGCCCCAGGGCTGAGCAGTTCTTC. Its protein product is CASSLAALGGGPRAEQFF. This chain joins TRBV7-9 and TRBJ2-1; possibly TRBD1 or TRBD2 for D (5 bases each). The CDR3 is made up of 18 amino acids. V was cut by 5 bases and J by 9 bases, with 29 bases left in between. Germline CDR1 is SEHNR and CDR2 is FQNEAQ (reference sequence).

This clonotype turned up a few times. This chain joins TRBV12-3 or TRBV12-4 and TRBJ1-6; no clear D. CDR3 length equals 13 residues. Trimming stripped 2 bases from V and 10 bases from J, with 9 bases between. The CDR3 nucleotides read TGTGCCAGCAGTTTACGTGGGAACTCACCCCTCCACTTT. Amino acid sequence: CASSLRGNSPLHF.

This clonotype has just a few counts. The chain combines TRBV19 with TRBJ1-1; TRBD1 matches 7 bases. V trimming: 0 bases; J trimming: 11 bases; junction bases outside the gene matches: 6. Germline CDR1 reads LNHDA; CDR2 reads SQIVND (reference sequence). The CDR3 has 13 amino acids. CDR3 DNA sequence: TGTGCCAGTAGTATAGACCTGACAGGGAAGGCTTTCTTT. Residues: CASSIDLTGKAFF.

Notes on this clonotype: An end of the junction differs from the germline gene, which may be a read error. This sequence joins TRBV20-1 and TRBJ2-4, with D possibly TRBD2 on 6 matching bases. Germline V gene lookup returns CDR1 DFQATT and CDR2 SNEGSKA (reference sequence). The CDR3 has 14 residues. The CDR3 nucleotides read TGCGGTGCTAGCGATAATCTAGCCAAAAACATTCAGTACTTC. Amino acids: CGASDNLAKNIQYF.

Concerning this clonotype: A much larger clonotype is one base distant, so this may be a read error. The V call is TRBV20-1, the J call TRBJ1-2; TRBD1 aligns across 10 bases. The CDR3 runs 15 residues. Losses at the gene ends were 7 bases for V and 7 bases for J; bases not matched to a gene: 15. Germline CDR1 and CDR2: DFQATT and SNEGSKA (reference sequence). CDR3 bases: TGCAGTGTACCAAAAATGACAGGGGGCCGCCCTGGCTACACCTTC. It specifies CSVPKMTGGRPGYTF.